The clone carrying this T cell receptor beta chain was found many times. Its target is not known. Per the germline V gene, CDR1 is GTSNPN and CDR2 is SVGIG (reference sequence). CDR3 length: 12 residues. V lost 2 bases and J 1 base, leaving 5 bases between the germline ends. The data originate from a study of T cells in Graves' hyperthyroidism and ophthalmopathy. Study outcomes and limitations: Onset of ophthalmopathy came a median roughly 6.4 months after the model predicted it. Among clonotypes expanded in thyroid above 0.001, most were also found in blood.

Using RNA transcripts as the source, TCR beta CDR3 regions were amplified. First-round RT-PCR with HTBI primers amplified the TCR CDR3 region. In TCRdb, the multiplex PCR reads were re-called with MiXCR into one record per CDR3 protein. The sample has a few hundred thousand distinct CDR3 sequences, around 20% seen once. The sample comprised blood. The chain is built from TRBV30 and TRBJ1-2; D is unresolved. The origin of this receptor is a man aged 18 to 29 with Graves' hyperthyroidism. The CDR3 loop reads CAWSTSNYGYTF. Here the CDR3 DNA reads TGTGCCTGGAGTACCAGTAACTATGGCTACACCTTC.